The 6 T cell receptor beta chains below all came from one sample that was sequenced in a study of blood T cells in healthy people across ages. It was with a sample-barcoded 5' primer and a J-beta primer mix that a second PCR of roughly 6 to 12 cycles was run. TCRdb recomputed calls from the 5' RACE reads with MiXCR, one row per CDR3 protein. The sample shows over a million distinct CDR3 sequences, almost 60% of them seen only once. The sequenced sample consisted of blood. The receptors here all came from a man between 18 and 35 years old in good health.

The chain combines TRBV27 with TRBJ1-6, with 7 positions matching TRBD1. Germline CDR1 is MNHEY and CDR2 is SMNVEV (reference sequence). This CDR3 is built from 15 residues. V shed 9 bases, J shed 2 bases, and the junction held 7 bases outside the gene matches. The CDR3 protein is CASLQGSPYNSPLHF. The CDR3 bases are TGTGCCAGTCTACAGGGGTCCCCCTATAATTCACCCCTCCACTTT.

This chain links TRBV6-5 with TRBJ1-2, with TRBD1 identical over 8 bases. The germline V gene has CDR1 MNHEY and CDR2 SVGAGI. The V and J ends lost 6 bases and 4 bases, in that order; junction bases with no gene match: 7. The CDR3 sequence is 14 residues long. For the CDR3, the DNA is TGTGCCAGCAGAAGCAGGGGGCTAACCTATGGCTACACCTTC. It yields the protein CASRSRGLTYGYTF.

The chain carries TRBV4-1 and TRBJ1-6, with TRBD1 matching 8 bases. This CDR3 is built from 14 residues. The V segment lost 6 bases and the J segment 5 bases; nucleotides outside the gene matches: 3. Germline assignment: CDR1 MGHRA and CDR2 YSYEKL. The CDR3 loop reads CASRTGVNNSPLHF. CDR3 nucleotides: TGCGCCAGCAGGACAGGGGTGAATAATTCACCCCTCCACTTT.

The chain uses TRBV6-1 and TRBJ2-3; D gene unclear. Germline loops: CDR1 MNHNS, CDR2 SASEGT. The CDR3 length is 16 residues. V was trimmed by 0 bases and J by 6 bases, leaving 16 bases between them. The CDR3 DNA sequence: TGTGCCAGCAGTGAAGCGCGCGAGTTCCCTAGGGATACGCAGTATTTT. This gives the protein CASSEAREFPRDTQYF.

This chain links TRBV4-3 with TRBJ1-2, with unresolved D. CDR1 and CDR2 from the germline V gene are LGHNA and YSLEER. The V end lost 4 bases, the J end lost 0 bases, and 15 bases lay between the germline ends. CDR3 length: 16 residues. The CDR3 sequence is CASSPGRGLSNYGYTF. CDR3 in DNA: TGCGCCAGCAGCCCTGGACGGGGTTTGTCTAACTATGGCTACACCTTC.

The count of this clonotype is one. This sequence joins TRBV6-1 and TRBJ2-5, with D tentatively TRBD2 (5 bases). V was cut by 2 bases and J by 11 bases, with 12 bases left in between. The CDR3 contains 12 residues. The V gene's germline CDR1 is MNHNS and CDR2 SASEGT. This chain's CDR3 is CASSERAGGQYF. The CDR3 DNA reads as TGTGCCAGCAGTGAACGGGCCGGCGGGCAGTACTTC.